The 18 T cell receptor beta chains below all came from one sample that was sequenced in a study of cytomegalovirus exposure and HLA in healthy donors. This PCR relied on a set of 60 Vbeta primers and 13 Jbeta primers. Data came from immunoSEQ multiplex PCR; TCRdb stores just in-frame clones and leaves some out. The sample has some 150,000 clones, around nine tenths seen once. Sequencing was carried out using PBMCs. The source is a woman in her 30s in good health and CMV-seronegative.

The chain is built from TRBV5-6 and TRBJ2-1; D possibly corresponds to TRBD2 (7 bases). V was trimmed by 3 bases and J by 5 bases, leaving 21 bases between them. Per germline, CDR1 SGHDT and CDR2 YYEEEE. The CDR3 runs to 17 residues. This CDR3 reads CASSSVRGGGFHNEQFF. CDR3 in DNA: TGTGCCAGCAGCTCGGTTAGGGGGGGCGGGTTCCACAATGAGCAGTTCTTC.

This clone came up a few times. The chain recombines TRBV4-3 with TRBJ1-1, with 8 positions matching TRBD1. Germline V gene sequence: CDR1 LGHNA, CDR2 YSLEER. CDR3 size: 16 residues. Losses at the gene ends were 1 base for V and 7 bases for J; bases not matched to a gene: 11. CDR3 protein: CASSQGRYAQGVEAFF. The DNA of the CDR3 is TGCGCCAGCAGCCAAGGGCGATACGCACAGGGGGTTGAAGCTTTCTTT.

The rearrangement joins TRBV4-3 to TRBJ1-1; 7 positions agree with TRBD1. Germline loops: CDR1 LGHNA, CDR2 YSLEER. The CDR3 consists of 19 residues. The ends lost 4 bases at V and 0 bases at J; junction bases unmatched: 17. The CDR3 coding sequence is TGCGCCAGCAGCCCCCAAGTATTTCTCGGGACAGTGTTGAACACTGAAGCTTTCTTT. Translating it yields CASSPQVFLGTVLNTEAFF.

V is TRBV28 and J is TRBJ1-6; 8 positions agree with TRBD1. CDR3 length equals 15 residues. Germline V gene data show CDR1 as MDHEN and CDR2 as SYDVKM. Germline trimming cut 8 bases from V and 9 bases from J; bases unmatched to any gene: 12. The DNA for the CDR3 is TGTGCCAGCGCCACCCCTGACAGGGGAGGTTCACCCCTCCACTTT. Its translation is CASATPDRGGSPLHF.

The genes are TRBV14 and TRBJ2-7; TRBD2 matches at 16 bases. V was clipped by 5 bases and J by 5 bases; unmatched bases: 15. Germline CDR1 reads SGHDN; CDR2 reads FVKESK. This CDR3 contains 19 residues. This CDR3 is CASSTTPGLAGGNYNEQYF. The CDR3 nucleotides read TGTGCCAGCAGCACAACGCCGGGACTAGCGGGGGGGAACTACAACGAGCAGTACTTC.

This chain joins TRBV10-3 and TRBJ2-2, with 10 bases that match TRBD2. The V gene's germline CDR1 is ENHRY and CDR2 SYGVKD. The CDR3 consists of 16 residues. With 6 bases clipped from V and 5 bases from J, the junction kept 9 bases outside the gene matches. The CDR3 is CAIRSSGRLGTGELFF. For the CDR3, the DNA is TGTGCCATCAGATCTAGCGGGAGATTAGGTACCGGGGAGCTGTTTTTT.

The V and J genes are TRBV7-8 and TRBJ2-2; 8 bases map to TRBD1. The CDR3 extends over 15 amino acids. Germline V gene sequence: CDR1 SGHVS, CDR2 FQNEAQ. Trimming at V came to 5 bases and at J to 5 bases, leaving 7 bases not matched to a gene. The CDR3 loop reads CASSPRRDRTGELFF. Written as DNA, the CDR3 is TGTGCCAGCAGCCCGAGGAGGGACAGGACCGGGGAGCTGTTTTTT.

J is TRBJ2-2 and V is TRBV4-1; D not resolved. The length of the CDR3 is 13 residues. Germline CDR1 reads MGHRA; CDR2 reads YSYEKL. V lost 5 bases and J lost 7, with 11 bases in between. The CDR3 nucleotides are TGCGCCAGCAGCGCTCCATACGGCGGGGAGCTGTTTTTT. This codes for CASSAPYGGELFF.

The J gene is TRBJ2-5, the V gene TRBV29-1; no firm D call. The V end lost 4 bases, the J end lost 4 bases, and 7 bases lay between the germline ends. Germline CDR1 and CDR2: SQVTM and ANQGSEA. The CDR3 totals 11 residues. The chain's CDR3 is CSVAFRETQYF. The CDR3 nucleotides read TGCAGCGTTGCCTTCCGAGAGACCCAGTACTTC.

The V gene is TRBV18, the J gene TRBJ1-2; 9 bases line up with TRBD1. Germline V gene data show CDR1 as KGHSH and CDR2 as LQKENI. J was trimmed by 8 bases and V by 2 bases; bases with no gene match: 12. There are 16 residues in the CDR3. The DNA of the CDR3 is TGTGCCAGCTCACCAGACCAGGCACAGGGGGCGCGAGGCTACACCTTC. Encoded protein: CASSPDQAQGARGYTF.

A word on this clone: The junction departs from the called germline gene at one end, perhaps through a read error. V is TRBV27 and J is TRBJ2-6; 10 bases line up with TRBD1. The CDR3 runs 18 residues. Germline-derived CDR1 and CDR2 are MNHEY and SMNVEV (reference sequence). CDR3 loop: CASSLSRQGATGANVLTF. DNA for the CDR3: TGTGCCAGCAGTCTATCCCGACAGGGGGCTACGGGGGCCAACGTCCTGACTTTC.

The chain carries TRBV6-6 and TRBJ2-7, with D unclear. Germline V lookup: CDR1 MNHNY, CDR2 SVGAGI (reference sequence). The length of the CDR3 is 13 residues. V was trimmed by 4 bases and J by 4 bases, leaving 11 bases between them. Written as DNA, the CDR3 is TGTGCCAGCAGTTCCTACGATAGTTACGAGCAGTACTTC. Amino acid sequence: CASSSYDSYEQYF.

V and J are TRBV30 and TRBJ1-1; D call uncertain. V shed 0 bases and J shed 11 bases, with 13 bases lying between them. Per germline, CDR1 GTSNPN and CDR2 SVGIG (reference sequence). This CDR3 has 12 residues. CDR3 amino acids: CAWSVGGLGAFF. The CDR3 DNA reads TGTGCCTGGAGTGTGGGTGGACTAGGCGCTTTCTTT.

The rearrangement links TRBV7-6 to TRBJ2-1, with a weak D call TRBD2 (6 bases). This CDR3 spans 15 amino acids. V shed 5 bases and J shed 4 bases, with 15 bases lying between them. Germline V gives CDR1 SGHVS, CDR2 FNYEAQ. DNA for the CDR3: TGTGCCAGCAGCCCCGGGAGTGGGTTTTACAATGAGCAGTTCTTC. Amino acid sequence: CASSPGSGFYNEQFF.

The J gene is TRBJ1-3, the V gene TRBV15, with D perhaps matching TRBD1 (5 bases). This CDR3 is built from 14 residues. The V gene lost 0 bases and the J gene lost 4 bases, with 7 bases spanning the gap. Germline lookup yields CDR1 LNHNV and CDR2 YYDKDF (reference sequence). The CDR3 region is CATSRDRVGNTIYF. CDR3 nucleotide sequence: TGTGCCACCAGCAGAGACAGGGTAGGAAACACCATATATTTT.

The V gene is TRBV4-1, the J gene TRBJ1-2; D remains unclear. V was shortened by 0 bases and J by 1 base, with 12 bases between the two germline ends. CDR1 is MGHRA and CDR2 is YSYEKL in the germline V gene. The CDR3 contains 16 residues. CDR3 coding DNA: TGCGCCAGCAGCCAAGAAGCGGTCGGACTTAACTATGGCTACACCTTC. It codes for CASSQEAVGLNYGYTF.

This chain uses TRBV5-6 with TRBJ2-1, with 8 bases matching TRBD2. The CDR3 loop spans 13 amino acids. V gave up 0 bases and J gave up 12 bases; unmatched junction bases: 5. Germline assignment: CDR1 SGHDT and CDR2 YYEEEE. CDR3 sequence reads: CASSLVQRGRQFF. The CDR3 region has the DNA TGTGCCAGCAGCTTGGTTCAGCGGGGGAGGCAGTTCTTC.

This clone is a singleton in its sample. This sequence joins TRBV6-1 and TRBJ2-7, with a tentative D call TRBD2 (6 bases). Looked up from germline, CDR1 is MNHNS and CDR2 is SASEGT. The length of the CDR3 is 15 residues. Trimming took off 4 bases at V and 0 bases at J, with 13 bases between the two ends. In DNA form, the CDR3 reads TGTGCCAGCAGTGGAGGGACTGCGAACTCCTACGAGCAGTACTTC. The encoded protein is CASSGGTANSYEQYF.